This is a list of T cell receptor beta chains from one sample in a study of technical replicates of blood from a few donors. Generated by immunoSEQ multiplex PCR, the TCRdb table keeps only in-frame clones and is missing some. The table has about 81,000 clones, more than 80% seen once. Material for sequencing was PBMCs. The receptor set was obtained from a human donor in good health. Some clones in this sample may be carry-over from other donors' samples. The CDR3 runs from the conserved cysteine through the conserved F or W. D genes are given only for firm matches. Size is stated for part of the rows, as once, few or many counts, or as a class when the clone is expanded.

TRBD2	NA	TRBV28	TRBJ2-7	TGTGCCAGCAGTCTCAAACTAGCGGCTAACTCCTACGAGCAGTACTTC	CASSLKLAANSYEQYF
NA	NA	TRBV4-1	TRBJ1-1	TGCGCCAGCAGCCAAGTACTCTCCGGGAACACTGAAGCTTTCTTT	CASSQVLSGNTEAFF
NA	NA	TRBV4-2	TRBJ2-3	TGTGCCAGCAGCCAAGATATCGGGGTTAGCACAGATACGCAGTATTTT	CASSQDIGVSTDTQYF
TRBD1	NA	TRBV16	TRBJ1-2	TGTGCCAGCAGCCGCTGGGGCGACAGGGCGGGCTATGGCTACACCTTC	CASSRWGDRAGYGYTF
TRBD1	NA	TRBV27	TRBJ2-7	TGTGCCAGCGGGGGACAGGGGGCGAGCGTCGAGCAGTACTTC	CASGGQGASVEQYF
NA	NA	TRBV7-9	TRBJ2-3	TGTGCCAGCAGCTTCAAATGGGGGGAACCCACAGATACGCAGTATTTT	CASSFKWGEPTDTQYF
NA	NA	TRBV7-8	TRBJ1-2	TGTGCCAGCAGCCAAAATAACTATGGCTACACCTTC	CASSQNNYGYTF
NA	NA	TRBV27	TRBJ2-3	TGTGCCAGCAGTCCAACTCCAGATACGCAGTATTTT	CASSPTPDTQYF
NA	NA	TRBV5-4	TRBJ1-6	TGTGCCAGCAGCTTGGGCCCCAGCTCCTATAATTCACCCCTCCACTTT	CASSLGPSSYNSPLHF
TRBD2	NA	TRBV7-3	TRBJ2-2	TGTGCCAGCAGCTTAATGGCTAGCGGGGCCATGAACACCGGGGAGCTGTTTTTT	CASSLMASGAMNTGELFF
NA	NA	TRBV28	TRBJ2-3	TGTGCCAGCAGTCTAAGCGAGCGAGATACGCAGTATTTT	CASSLSERDTQYF
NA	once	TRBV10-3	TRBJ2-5	TGTGCCATCAGTGAGTCGACGGCATCAGGACAAGAGACCCAGTACTTC	CAISESTASGQETQYF
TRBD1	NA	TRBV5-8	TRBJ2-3	TGTGCCAGCAGCTCCTATCCCGGGACAGGGTGGACAGATACGCAGTATTTT	CASSSYPGTGWTDTQYF
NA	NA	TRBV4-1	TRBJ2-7	TGCGCCAGCAGCCGTGTTCCCAGCTCCTACGAGCAGTACTTC	CASSRVPSSYEQYF
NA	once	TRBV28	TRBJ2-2	TGTGCCAGCAGCTCCCCAGGAAGGGGCGTCACCGGGGAGCTGTTTTTT	CASSSPGRGVTGELFF
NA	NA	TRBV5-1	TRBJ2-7	TGCGCCAGCAGCTTGGGACTAAGCTCCTACGAGCAGTACTTC	CASSLGLSSYEQYF
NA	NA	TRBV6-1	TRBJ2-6	TGTGCCAGCAGTGTACGGACAGCTGGGGCCAACGTCCTGACTTTC	CASSVRTAGANVLTF
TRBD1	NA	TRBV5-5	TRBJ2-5	TGTGCCAGCAGCTTGGGTGGACAGGGTGGTTCGGAGACCCAGTACTTC	CASSLGGQGGSETQYF
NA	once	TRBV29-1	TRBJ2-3	TGCAGCGTTGAAGAGGGGGCCGCAGATACGCAGTATTTT	CSVEEGAADTQYF
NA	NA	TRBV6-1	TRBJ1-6	TGTGCCAGCAGTGAACAGGGGAGTTCACCCCTCCACTTT	CASSEQGSSPLHF
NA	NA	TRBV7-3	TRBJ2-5	TGTGCCAGCAGCCCCCCCGCCGGGGAGACCCAGTACTTC	CASSPPAGETQYF
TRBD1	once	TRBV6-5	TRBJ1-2	TGTGCCAGCTGGCCAGGGGGACTCTATGGCTACACCTTC	CASWPGGLYGYTF
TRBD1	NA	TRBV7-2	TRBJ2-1	TGTGCCAGCAGGTCGACAGGGAGCTCCTACAATGAGCAGTTCTTC	CASRSTGSSYNEQFF
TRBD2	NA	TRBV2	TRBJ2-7	TGTGCCAGCAGCACTAGCGGCCATTACGAGCAGTACTTC	CASSTSGHYEQYF
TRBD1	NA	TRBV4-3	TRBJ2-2	TGCGCCAGCAGCCAAACAAATTACAGGGGGTGGAACACCGGGGAGCTGTTTTTT	CASSQTNYRGWNTGELFF
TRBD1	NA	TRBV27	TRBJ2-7	TGTGCCAGCAGACCGGGACAGGGCTACGAGCAGTACTTC	CASRPGQGYEQYF
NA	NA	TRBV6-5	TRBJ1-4	TGTGCCAGCAGTTACTCGTTTCTTGCAACTAATGAAAAACTGTTTTTT	CASSYSFLATNEKLFF
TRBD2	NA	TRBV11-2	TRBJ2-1	TGTGCCAGCAGCTTAGGGGCGGGAGGTTGGAATGAGCAGTTCTTC	CASSLGAGGWNEQFF
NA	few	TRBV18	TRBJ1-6	TGTGCCACCTCGGGGGAGGGGAATTCACCCCTCCACTTT	CATSGEGNSPLHF
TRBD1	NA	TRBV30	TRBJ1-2	TGTGCCTGGTCACAGGGGATCGGGCACTATGGCTACACCTTC	CAWSQGIGHYGYTF
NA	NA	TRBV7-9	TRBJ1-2	TGTGCCAGCAGCCCCTCGGGGAGTAGGTTCGTTATCGATGGCTACACCTTC	CASSPSGSRFVIDGYTF
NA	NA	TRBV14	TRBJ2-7	TGTGCCAGCAGCCTTAGCAGGGGCTACGAGCAGTACTTC	CASSLSRGYEQYF
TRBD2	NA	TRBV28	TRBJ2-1	TGTGCCAGCAGTCCCTCGGGACTAGCGGGACGGTATGAGCAGTTCTTC	CASSPSGLAGRYEQFF
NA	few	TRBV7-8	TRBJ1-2	TGTGCCAGCAGCTCTCCCGGGGGAGGTTATGGCTACACCTTC	CASSSPGGGYGYTF
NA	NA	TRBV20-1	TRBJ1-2	TGCAGTGCTAGAGATTTCAGGGTATACACCTTC	CSARDFRVYTF
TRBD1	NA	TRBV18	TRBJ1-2	TGTGCCAGCTCACGAACTCGATCCGGGACAGGGAACTTTGTAGGCTACACCTTC	CASSRTRSGTGNFVGYTF
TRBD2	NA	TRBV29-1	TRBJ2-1	TGCAGCGTTGAAGGGCCTAGCGGGAGCCCCGTGGATGAGCAGTTCTTC	CSVEGPSGSPVDEQFF